This TCR beta chain is from a study of blood T cells in healthy people across ages. Regarding the study as a whole: With unsorted PBMCs, a conclusive comparison of naive versus antigen-experienced cells was not possible. Measured against age, TCR beta diversity per million T cells decreased in a roughly linear manner.

The second PCR ran roughly 7 to 12 cycles with a sample-barcoded 5' primer and J-beta primers. Paired-end reads containing CDR3 totaled no fewer than 2.5 million for each sample. TCRdb re-called the 5' RACE reads with MiXCR, one entry per CDR3 protein. This sample yields approximately 400,000 distinct CDR3 sequences, of which approximately 51% are seen a single time; under 65% belongs to the top ten. The authors drew 7.5 to 10 milliliters of peripheral blood from each donor. This clonotype was seen a handful of times. Antigen: not known. This TCR came from a man aged 55 to 70 in good health. Sequenced material: blood.

In DNA, the CDR3 is TGCGCCAGCAGCTTGTTTGGCGGGGCCTACGAGCAGTACTTC. It encodes CASSLFGGAYEQYF. The chain recombines TRBV5-1 with TRBJ2-7, with a tentative D call TRBD2 (6 bases). Trimming removed 1 base at V and 2 bases at J, with 10 bases between. The CDR3 covers 14 residues. Germline lookup yields CDR1 SGHRS and CDR2 YFSETQ.